Included here is one T cell receptor beta chain sequence, with context. This sample is part of a study of CD8 T cells in ankylosing spondylitis. TCR beta libraries were made by quantitative 5'-RACE with molecular barcodes. TCRdb analysed the 5' RACE reads with MiXCR anew, one entry per CDR3 protein. The table has roughly 150,000 distinct CDR3 sequences, roughly 34% seen once. This CDR3 contains 15 residues. Trimming took 4 bases from V and 0 from J; bases not matched to a gene: 5. CDR1 is SGHRS, CDR2 YFSETQ, per germline. The receptor comes from a male donor with ankylosing spondylitis. Sequencing used synovial fluid, either unsorted or a sorted T cell fraction (not recorded which). The genes are TRBV5-1 and TRBJ2-3; 7 positions match TRBD2. The CDR3 here is CASSPGGFSTDTQYF. CDR3 DNA: TGCGCCAGCAGCCCCGGGGGGTTTAGCACAGATACGCAGTATTTT.